A selection of T cell receptor beta chains follows, all from one sample in a study of shared clonotypes between healthy human individuals. The assay was immunoSEQ multiplex PCR, and TCRdb's table has in-frame clones only and misses some. Here the sample spans 500,000 to 650,000 clones, 70% to 80% being singletons. Sequenced input: PBMCs. The receptors here all came from a middle-aged woman in good health. Some clones in this sample may be carry-over from other donors' samples. The CDR3 runs from the conserved cysteine through the conserved F or W. A D gene is named only where the DNA matches it firmly. Not all rows give a size; the values are once, few, many and, for expanded clones, a class.

V: TRBV30
D: -
size: -
J: TRBJ2-1
CDR3: CALNRARAGLGSYNEQFF
DNA: TGTGCCTTGAACCGGGCTAGAGCAGGGTTGGGTTCCTACAATGAGCAGTTCTTC

V: TRBV11-2
D: TRBD2
size: -
J: TRBJ2-2
CDR3: CASSFGTSYTGELFF
DNA: TGTGCCAGCAGCTTTGGGACTAGTTACACCGGGGAGCTGTTTTTT

V: TRBV10-1
D: -
size: -
J: TRBJ2-1
CDR3: CASSESWDTSYNEQFF
DNA: TGCGCCAGCAGTGAGTCCTGGGACACCTCCTACAATGAGCAGTTCTTC

V: TRBV5-3
D: -
size: few
J: TRBJ2-7
CDR3: CARSFRNEQYF
DNA: TGTGCCAGAAGCTTTAGAAACGAGCAGTACTTC

V: TRBV30
D: -
size: once
J: TRBJ2-7
CDR3: CAWSVQIRPYEQYF
DNA: TGTGCCTGGAGTGTACAGATACGGCCTTACGAGCAGTACTTC

V: TRBV15
D: TRBD1
size: -
J: TRBJ2-2
CDR3: CATSRDVGQGVDTGELFF
DNA: TGTGCCACCAGCAGAGATGTGGGACAGGGAGTAGACACCGGGGAGCTGTTTTTT

V: TRBV6-4
D: TRBD1
size: -
J: TRBJ1-2
CDR3: CASSDSPGQGGGYTF
DNA: TGTGCCAGCAGTGACTCCCCCGGACAGGGCGGCGGCTACACCTTC

V: TRBV29-1
D: TRBD1
size: -
J: TRBJ1-1
CDR3: CSRDRVSTEAFF
DNA: TGCAGCAGGGACAGGGTGAGCACTGAAGCTTTCTTT

V: TRBV4-2
D: -
size: -
J: TRBJ1-2
CDR3: CASGNAGEAIGGYTF
DNA: TGTGCCAGCGGAAACGCGGGGGAAGCAATCGGTGGCTACACCTTC

V: TRBV19
D: -
size: -
J: TRBJ2-5
CDR3: CASSLQRKETQYF
DNA: TGTGCCAGTAGCCTCCAGCGAAAAGAGACCCAGTACTTC

V: TRBV27
D: TRBD1
size: -
J: TRBJ2-1
CDR3: CASSTTGDEQFF
DNA: TGTGCCAGCAGTACCACAGGGGACGAGCAGTTCTTC

V: TRBV27
D: TRBD1
size: once
J: TRBJ2-7
CDR3: CASSLGQGPIYEQYF
DNA: TGTGCCAGCAGTTTAGGACAGGGGCCGATATACGAGCAGTACTTC

V: TRBV28
D: -
size: -
J: TRBJ1-2
CDR3: CASSVVGQNYGYTF
DNA: TGTGCCAGCAGTGTCGTGGGGCAGAACTATGGCTACACCTTC

V: TRBV5-1
D: -
size: -
J: TRBJ1-1
CDR3: CASSLLGFGNTEAFF
DNA: TGCGCCAGCAGCTTGCTAGGGTTCGGGAACACTGAAGCTTTCTTT

V: TRBV4-1
D: TRBD2
size: -
J: TRBJ2-1
CDR3: CASSPPVGGNEQFF
DNA: TGCGCCAGCAGCCCCCCGGTCGGGGGGAATGAGCAGTTCTTC

V: TRBV6-5
D: TRBD2
size: -
J: TRBJ2-3
CDR3: CASRTSGADTQYF
DNA: TGTGCCAGCAGGACTAGCGGGGCAGATACGCAGTATTTT

V: TRBV5-4
D: TRBD2
size: -
J: TRBJ2-2
CDR3: CASSFLAGVTGELFF
DNA: TGTGCCAGCAGCTTCTTGGCGGGAGTCACCGGGGAGCTGTTTTTT

V: TRBV5-1
D: TRBD2
size: many
J: TRBJ2-1
CDR3: CASSLPLSQTSGIRSYNEQFF
DNA: TGCGCCAGCAGCTTGCCTTTATCCCAAACTAGCGGGATTCGATCCTACAATGAGCAGTTCTTC

V: TRBV27
D: -
size: -
J: TRBJ1-5
CDR3: CASSFRTDSNQPQHF
DNA: TGTGCCAGCAGTTTCCGCACAGATAGCAATCAGCCCCAGCATTTT

V: TRBV4-3
D: TRBD1
size: -
J: TRBJ1-2
CDR3: CASSQDLGTGTNYGYTF
DNA: TGCGCCAGCAGCCAAGATTTGGGGACAGGGACTAACTATGGCTACACCTTC

V: TRBV30
D: TRBD2
size: -
J: TRBJ2-2
CDR3: CAWTSGRNTGELFF
DNA: TGTGCCTGGACTAGCGGGAGGAACACCGGGGAGCTGTTTTTT

V: TRBV11-3
D: -
size: -
J: TRBJ1-2
CDR3: CASSLAASNYGYTF
DNA: TGTGCCAGCAGCTTAGCAGCCTCTAACTATGGCTACACCTTC

V: TRBV2
D: TRBD1
size: -
J: TRBJ1-1
CDR3: CASSPGQGRGTEAFF
DNA: TGTGCCAGCAGCCCCGGACAGGGTCGGGGCACTGAAGCTTTCTTT

V: TRBV9
D: -
size: -
J: TRBJ1-1
CDR3: CASSEDSRNTEAFF
DNA: TGTGCCAGCAGCGAAGACAGCAGGAACACTGAAGCTTTCTTT

V: TRBV5-1
D: -
size: -
J: TRBJ1-2
CDR3: CASSLELSGTYGYTF
DNA: TGCGCCAGCAGCTTGGAACTAAGTGGGACCTATGGCTACACCTTC

V: TRBV29-1
D: TRBD1
size: -
J: TRBJ1-2
CDR3: CSAYDRADYGYTF
DNA: TGCAGCGCCTACGACAGGGCGGACTATGGCTACACCTTC

V: TRBV30
D: -
size: -
J: TRBJ2-7
CDR3: CAWSGRRGTLEQYF
DNA: TGTGCCTGGAGCGGGCGGCGGGGTACTCTCGAGCAGTACTTC

V: TRBV7-2
D: TRBD1
size: -
J: TRBJ1-4
CDR3: CASRNPGQGSEKLFF
DNA: TGTGCCAGCAGAAACCCGGGACAGGGTTCTGAAAAACTGTTTTTT

V: TRBV27
D: -
size: -
J: TRBJ1-5
CDR3: CASSFSWGQPQHF
DNA: TGTGCCAGCAGTTTTAGCTGGGGTCAGCCCCAGCATTTT

V: TRBV7-9
D: -
size: -
J: TRBJ2-7
CDR3: CASSLVGYEQYF
DNA: TGTGCCAGCAGCTTAGTTGGTTACGAGCAGTACTTC

V: TRBV27
D: TRBD2
size: once
J: TRBJ2-1
CDR3: CASSLAGVAGNEQFF
DNA: TGTGCCAGCAGTTTAGCGGGAGTAGCAGGCAATGAGCAGTTCTTC

V: TRBV7-2
D: -
size: -
J: TRBJ2-1
CDR3: CASSLVGTGQFF
DNA: TGTGCCAGCAGCTTAGTTGGGACTGGGCAGTTCTTC

V: TRBV2
D: -
size: -
J: TRBJ2-7
CDR3: CASSETGSTYEQYF
DNA: TGTGCCAGCAGTGAAACTGGAAGTACCTACGAGCAGTACTTC

V: TRBV27
D: -
size: -
J: TRBJ2-2
CDR3: CASSLNRQAGELFF
DNA: TGTGCCAGCAGTTTAAACCGACAGGCCGGGGAACTGTTTTTT

V: TRBV11-2
D: -
size: -
J: TRBJ1-1
CDR3: CATTGGRVPFGEAFF
DNA: TGTGCCACCACCGGTGGGCGAGTCCCCTTCGGGGAAGCTTTCTTT

V: TRBV18
D: -
size: few
J: TRBJ1-1
CDR3: CASSPVQREAFF
DNA: TGTGCCAGCTCACCAGTTCAAAGGGAAGCTTTCTTT

V: TRBV27
D: -
size: -
J: TRBJ1-2
CDR3: CASRSTGRAYGYTF
DNA: TGTGCCAGCAGGTCCACAGGGCGAGCCTATGGCTACACCTTC

V: TRBV6-6
D: -
size: -
J: TRBJ1-1
CDR3: CASSYSSSDTEAFF
DNA: TGTGCCAGCAGTTACTCGAGTTCGGACACTGAAGCTTTCTTT